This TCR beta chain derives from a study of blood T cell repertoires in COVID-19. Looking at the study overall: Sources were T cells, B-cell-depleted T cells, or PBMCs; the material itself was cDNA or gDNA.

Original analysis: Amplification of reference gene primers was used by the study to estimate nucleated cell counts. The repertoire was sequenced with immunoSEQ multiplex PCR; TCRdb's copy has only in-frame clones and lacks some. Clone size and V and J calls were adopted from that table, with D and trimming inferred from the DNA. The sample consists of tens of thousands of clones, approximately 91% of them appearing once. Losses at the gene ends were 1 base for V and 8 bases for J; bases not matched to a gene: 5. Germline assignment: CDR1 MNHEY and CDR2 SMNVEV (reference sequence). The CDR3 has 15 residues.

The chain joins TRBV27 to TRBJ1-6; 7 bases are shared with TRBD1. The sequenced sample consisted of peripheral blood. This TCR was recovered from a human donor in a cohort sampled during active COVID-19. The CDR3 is CASSLLRGQDSPLHF. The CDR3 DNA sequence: TGTGCCAGCAGTTTATTGAGGGGGCAGGATTCACCCCTCCACTTT.